This T cell receptor (beta chain) was observed in a study of T cell responses to AZD1222 COVID-19 vaccine. As for this clone: The antigen remains undetermined.

Generated by immunoSEQ multiplex PCR, the TCRdb table keeps only in-frame clones and is missing some. This sample has under 150,000 clones, with 85% to 90% found just once. Study outcomes and limitations: Females outnumbered males among donors, who were mostly white British; clonal diversity was possibly underestimated. Sampling captured repertoires only after the peak T cell response.

Germline V CDR1 and CDR2: MNHEY, SVGAGI. The CDR3 length is 13 residues. Trimming took off 4 bases at V and 3 bases at J, with 9 bases between the two ends. The chain links TRBV6-5 to TRBJ1-1; TRBD1 is a possible D gene (5 bases). The input for sequencing was peripheral blood, taken on day 0 of AZD1222 vaccination. The TCR originated in an adult in good health. The CDR3 sequence is CASSSVGDTEAFF. The CDR3 DNA is TGTGCCAGCAGTTCAGTGGGGGACACTGAAGCTTTCTTT.